This TCR beta chain was sequenced for a study of regulatory T cells in long-lasting Graves disease (dated by TCRdb to about 2021). In the study overall: Patients with newly diagnosed Graves' disease had been on antithyroid drugs for under 3 months. Peripheral blood TCR sequencing and RNA sequencing compared persistent Graves' disease patients with newly diagnosed Graves' disease patients. TCR sequencing covered roughly 13 persistent and around 20 newly diagnosed Graves' disease patients, around 33 samples in total. The study was conducted in China and was registered as a clinical trial.

Of note for this clonotype: This clone's antigen is unknown. No qualities accompany the bases; no much larger clone lies one base away.

Here is what the overall study found, with its caveats: Preferential use of TRBV28, TRBJ1-2 and TRBJ2-5 was observed in persistent disease, whereas TRBV20-1 and TRBJ2-1 were favored in newly diagnosed disease. Persistent patients shared more public clonotypes among themselves (around 2,800) than newly diagnosed patients did (about 1,000). Lower TCR Shannon entropy and fewer highly expanded clones were observed in persistent Graves' disease patients than in newly diagnosed patients, which suggested clonal expansion. The authors noted that the small sample size was a limitation that may lower accuracy. Sequencing and analysis were limited to the TCR beta chain. The study examined only peripheral blood because the primary lesion, thyroid tissue, could not be accessed.

V and J are trimmed by 2 bases and 5 bases, and the gene matches miss 5 bases of the junction. Spanning cysteine to phenylalanine, the CDR3 consists of 15 amino acids. The CDR3 DNA has 45 bases and is translated from base 1. Based on the germline V gene, the CDR1 and CDR2 sequences are SGHRS and YFSETQ. Libraries came from multiplex PCR. Data came from an Illumina HiSeq 4000. To build TCR beta libraries, CDR3 regions were amplified by Arm-PCR using iRepertoire HTBI primers. Before sequencing, the PCR products went through gel purification. As for how the authors treated the data: Gene usage analysis of CDR3 amino acid clonotypes used the approximately 56 TRBV and 12 to 15 TRBJ segments found across samples. Filtered high-quality paired reads were merged into contigs using COPE and FqMerger. Contigs were aligned with BLAST to IMGT TRBV, TRBD and TRBJ reference genes, and CDR3 was defined per IMGT. Highly expanded clones were defined as clonotypes with a frequency above 0.1%. Repertoire diversity was measured by Shannon entropy, and V-J evenness by the Gini coefficient. Clonotypes shared by more than one individual were considered public. The public reads were reanalyzed by TCRdb: fastp trimming at Q25, MiXCR alignment, in-frame beta chains only. Rows with one shared CDR3 protein collapse into an entry with the most common genes and DNA. The V and J calls were determined by TCRdb, not by the authors. The sample has hundreds of thousands of distinct CDR3 sequences on record, around 13% of them singletons. The biggest ten clones account for 8.9% of the sample.

The time point tag for this specimen amounts to: newly diagnosed GD, antithyroid drugs for less than 3 months. For both TCR sequencing and RNA sequencing, RNA was extracted from PBMCs using TRIzol. The diagnosis of Graves' disease was made according to American Thyroid Association guidelines. Patients were recruited from an endocrinology department in Xi'an, China. Each patient gave approximately 9 milliliters of peripheral blood, collected in an EDTA anticoagulant tube. Ficoll Paque Plus density gradient separation was used to isolate PBMCs, and no further T cell sorting was done. RNA quality was checked with an Agilent 2100 Bioanalyzer and agarose gel, and concentration with a NanoDrop 2000. The same data also went into a second study, on T cells in Graves' hyperthyroidism and ophthalmopathy. As noted in the second study: Stable Graves' hyperthyroidism was defined as the absence of progression to ophthalmopathy over 18 months of follow-up. The hyperthyroidism patients were between 18 and 65 years old and newly diagnosed, with a disease duration of less than 2 months. The study excluded patients with uncontrolled infections, other autoimmune diseases, pregnancy or lactation. Diagnoses were established on the basis of clinical symptoms, serum thyroxine and TRAb, thyroid ultrasound, and orbital computed tomography. The first round of RT-PCR for the TCR CDR3 was performed with the HTBI primer set and the Qiagen OneStep RT-PCR kit. Most expanded thyroid clonotypes (frequency above 0.001) were also detected in blood, a finding suggesting that blood repertoires may reflect thyroid immune responses. In cross-validation, a model built on a 13 V-J signature told ophthalmopathy apart from stable hyperthyroidism with 87.88% sensitivity and about 81% specificity, and in testing the same model reached 80%/75%. During validation, the model predicted progression to ophthalmopathy a median of around 7 months ahead of onset, with approximately 71% sensitivity and roughly 75% specificity. TCR V-J signatures able to tell the groups apart were searched for in a discovery cohort of about a hundred patients, of whom 43 had Graves' ophthalmopathy and 57 had stable Graves' hyperthyroidism. Prospective prediction of ophthalmopathy was tested in an independent validation cohort consisting of some 19 hyperthyroidism patients and about 17 patients who later progressed to ophthalmopathy. The 75 to 100 discovery patients were randomly divided into training and test sets at a 7:3 ratio. In about 6 Graves' hyperthyroidism patients, the study also compared T-cell repertoires from thyroid tissue with T-cell repertoires from blood. Following sampling, methimazole starting at 30 mg daily was given to hyperthyroidism patients, and high-dose intravenous methylprednisolone was given to ophthalmopathy patients. A second multiplex PCR round built the libraries, followed by size selection and purification. The libraries were sequenced on an Illumina HiSeq2000 using paired-end 100 bp reads. SOAPnuke was used to process the raw data, with reads discarded if the reads contained adapters or uncalled bases, had a mean Phred below 15, or lacked an exact constant-primer or identifier match. High-quality paired reads were merged with COPE v1.2.5, and unique nucleotide sequences were defined as clonotypes. Clonotypes were aligned to IMGT TRBV, TRBD and TRBJ reference segments using MiTCR v1.1. Analysis was restricted to V-J combinations with a frequency above 0.0001, which covered roughly 99% of repertoires. A TCS score was defined as the ratio between F50 (clonal expansion) and ExV (chaos), using BLOSUM62-based TCRdist between CDR3 peptides within each V-J. Welch's t-statistics and random forest reduced around 520 V-J features to around 14, which were used in a naive Bayes classifier (R e1071). Sample size was not statistically predetermined, and investigators were not blinded to group allocation. According to the paper, TCR Vbeta CDR3 sequencing was carried out on some 140 peripheral blood samples, which came from 40 to 45 ophthalmopathy, 75 or so hyperthyroidism and roughly 17 progressor patients.

The receptor comes from a young woman with Graves disease. Donor details come from another sample of the same person, matched by shared clones. The chain is encoded by TRBV5-1 joined to TRBJ2-2; the central 8 bases match TRBD1. The material was peripheral blood mononuclear cells (PBMCs), obtained at new diagnosis, from a patient treated with antithyroid drugs. The DNA sequence reads TGCGCCAGCAGCTTCTCCAGGGGGCGGACCGGGGAGCTGTTTTTT. The resulting protein is CASSFSRGRTGELFF.